This T cell receptor (beta chain) derives from a study of T cell responses to AZD1222 COVID-19 vaccine. Study outcomes and limitations: Scientists sampled the repertoires only once the peak T cell response had passed. Reportedly, close to half of spike-specific TCRs are directed against unmutated variant regions.

The study pooled second doses at about 4 or about 12 weeks. Measured with immunoSEQ multiplex PCR; TCRdb has only the in-frame clones, and not every one. The table has about 150,000 clones, roughly 93% seen once. To note about this clone: What it binds is unknown.

The germline V gene encodes CDR1 SGHVS and CDR2 FNYEAQ. Unmatched junction bases numbered 7, after V lost 2 bases and J lost 3 bases. The CDR3 consists of 17 residues. This chain joins TRBV7-6 and TRBJ2-6, with 7 nucleotides matching TRBD2. The sequence was obtained from an adult who received the AZD1222 COVID-19 vaccine. The sample here was peripheral blood, taken 28 days after the second AZD1222 dose. The CDR3 region is CASSLFRLAGGANVLTF. The CDR3 DNA sequence: TGTGCCAGCAGCTTATTCCGACTAGCAGGTGGGGCCAACGTCCTGACTTTC.